This T cell receptor (beta chain) was retrieved from a study of PD-1 blockade in classical Hodgkin lymphoma. Trimming left V 5 bases short and J 14 bases short, with 19 bases between. The CDR3 extends over 14 amino acids. CDR1 MDHEN and CDR2 SYDVKM come from the germline V gene. Measured with immunoSEQ multiplex PCR; TCRdb has only the in-frame clones, and not every one. The data hold about 13,000 clones, with 80% to 85% observed a single time. Relapse was seen in all patients after autologous stem cell transplantation, and brentuximab vedotin exposure was variable. This sequence originates from a human donor with classical Hodgkin lymphoma. This chain links TRBV28 with TRBJ1-6; tentatively, D is TRBD1 (5 bases). The source material was peripheral blood mononuclear cells (PBMCs), sampled at baseline. CDR3 DNA sequence: TGTGCCAGCAGTCGGGGACCCCGCGTGGGGGCCCTCCACTTT. Protein sequence: CASSRGPRVGALHF.